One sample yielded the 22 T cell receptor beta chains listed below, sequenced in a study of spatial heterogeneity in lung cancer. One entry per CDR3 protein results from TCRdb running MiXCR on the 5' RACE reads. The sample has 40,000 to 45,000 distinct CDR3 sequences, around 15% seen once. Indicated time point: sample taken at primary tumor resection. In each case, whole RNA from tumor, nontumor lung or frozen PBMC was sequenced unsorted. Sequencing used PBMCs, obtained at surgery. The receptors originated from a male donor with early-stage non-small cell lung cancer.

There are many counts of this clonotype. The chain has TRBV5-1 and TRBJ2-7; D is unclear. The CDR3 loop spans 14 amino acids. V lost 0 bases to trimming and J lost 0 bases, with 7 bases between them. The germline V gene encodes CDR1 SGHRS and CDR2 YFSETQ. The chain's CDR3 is CASSLVQSSYEQYF. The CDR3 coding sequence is TGCGCCAGCAGCTTGGTACAGAGCTCCTACGAGCAGTACTTC.

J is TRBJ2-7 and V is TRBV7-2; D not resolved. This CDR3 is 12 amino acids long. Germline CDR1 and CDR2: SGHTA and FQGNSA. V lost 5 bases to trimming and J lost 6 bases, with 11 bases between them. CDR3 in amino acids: CASSPSAIEQYF. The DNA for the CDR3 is TGTGCCAGCAGCCCGTCTGCGATCGAGCAGTACTTC.

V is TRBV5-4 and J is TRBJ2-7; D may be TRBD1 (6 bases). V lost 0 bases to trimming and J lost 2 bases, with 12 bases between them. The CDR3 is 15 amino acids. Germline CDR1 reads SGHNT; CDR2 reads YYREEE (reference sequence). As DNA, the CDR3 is TGTGCCAGCAGCTTGGGACCGGGACAAGCCTACGAGCAGTACTTC. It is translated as CASSLGPGQAYEQYF. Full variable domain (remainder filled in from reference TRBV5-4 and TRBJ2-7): ETGVTQSPTHLIKTRGQQVTLRCSSQSGHNTVSWYQQALGQGPQFIFQYYREEENGRGNFPPRFSGLQFPNYSSELNVNALELDDSALYLCASSLGPGQAYEQYFGPGTRLTVT.

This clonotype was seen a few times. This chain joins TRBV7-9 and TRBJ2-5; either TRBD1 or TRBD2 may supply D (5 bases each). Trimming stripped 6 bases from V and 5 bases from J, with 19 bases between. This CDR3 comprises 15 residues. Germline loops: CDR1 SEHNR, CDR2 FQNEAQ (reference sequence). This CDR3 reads CASRFTEGRLETQYF. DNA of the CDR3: TGTGCCAGCAGGTTTACAGAGGGGCGCTTGGAGACCCAGTACTTC.

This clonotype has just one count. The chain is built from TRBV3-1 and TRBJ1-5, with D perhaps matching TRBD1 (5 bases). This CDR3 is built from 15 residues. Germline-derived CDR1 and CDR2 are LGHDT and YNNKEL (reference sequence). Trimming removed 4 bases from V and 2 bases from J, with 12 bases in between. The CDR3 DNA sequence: TGTGCCAGCAGCCGGTCCGGGGGAGGCAATCAGCCCCAGCATTTT. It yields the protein CASSRSGGGNQPQHF.

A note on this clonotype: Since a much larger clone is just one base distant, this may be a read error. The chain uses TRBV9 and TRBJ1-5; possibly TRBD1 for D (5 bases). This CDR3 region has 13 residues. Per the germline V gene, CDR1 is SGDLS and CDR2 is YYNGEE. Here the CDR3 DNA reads TGTGCCAGCAGCGTAATCGGGGACCAGCCCCAGCAATTT. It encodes CASSVIGDQPQQF.

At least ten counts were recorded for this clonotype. CDR3 coding DNA: TGTGCCAGCAGTGACGAACGGACGTGGGGCCCTCACACCGGGGAGCTGTTTTTT. Amino acid sequence: CASSDERTWGPHTGELFF. V gene TRBV2 combines with J gene TRBJ2-2; the D gene is possibly TRBD1 (5 bases). Between the trimmed V and J ends, which lost 3 bases and 3 bases, there was a span of 20 bases. The CDR3 covers 18 residues. The V gene's germline CDR1 is SNHLY and CDR2 FYNNEI.

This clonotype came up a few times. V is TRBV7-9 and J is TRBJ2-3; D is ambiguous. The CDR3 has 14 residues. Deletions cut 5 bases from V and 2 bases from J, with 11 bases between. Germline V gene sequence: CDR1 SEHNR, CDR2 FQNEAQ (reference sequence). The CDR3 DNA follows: TGTGCCAGCAGCCAATCGGTCCACACAGATACGCAGTATTTT. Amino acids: CASSQSVHTDTQYF.

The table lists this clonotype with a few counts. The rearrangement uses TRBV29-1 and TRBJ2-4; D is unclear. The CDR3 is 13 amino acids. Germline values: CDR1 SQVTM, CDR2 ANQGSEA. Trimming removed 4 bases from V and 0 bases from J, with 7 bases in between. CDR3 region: CSVVSLAKNIQYF. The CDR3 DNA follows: TGCAGCGTTGTTTCCCTAGCCAAAAACATTCAGTACTTC.

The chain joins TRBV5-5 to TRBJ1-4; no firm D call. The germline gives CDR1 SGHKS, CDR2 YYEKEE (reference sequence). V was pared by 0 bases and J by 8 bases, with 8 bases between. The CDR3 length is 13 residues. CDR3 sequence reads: CASSLDPPEKLFF. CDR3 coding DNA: TGTGCCAGCAGCTTGGACCCTCCAGAAAAACTGTTTTTT. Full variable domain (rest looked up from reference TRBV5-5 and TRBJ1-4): DAGVTQSPTHLIKTRGQQVTLRCSPISGHKSVSWYQQVLGQGPQFIFQYYEKEERGRGNFPDRFSARQFPNYSSELNVNALLLGDSALYLCASSLDPPEKLFFGSGTQLSVL.

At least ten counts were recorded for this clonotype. CDR3 bases: TGTGCCAGCAGATGGATTACTCTCCGAATCTATGAGCAGTTCTTC. Translated, it gives CASRWITLRIYEQFF. The genes are TRBV5-8 and TRBJ2-1, with D uncertain. The germline V gene encodes CDR1 SGHTS and CDR2 YDEGEE. CDR3 length equals 15 residues. V was clipped by 5 bases and J by 8 bases, with 20 bases between them. Filled out from reference TRBV5-8 and TRBJ2-1, the complete variable domain reads EAGVTQSPTHLIKTRGQQATLRCSPISGHTSVYWYQQALGLGLQFLLWYDEGEERNRGNFPPRFSGRQFPNYSSELNVNALELEDSALYLCASRWITLRIYEQFFGPGTRLTVL.

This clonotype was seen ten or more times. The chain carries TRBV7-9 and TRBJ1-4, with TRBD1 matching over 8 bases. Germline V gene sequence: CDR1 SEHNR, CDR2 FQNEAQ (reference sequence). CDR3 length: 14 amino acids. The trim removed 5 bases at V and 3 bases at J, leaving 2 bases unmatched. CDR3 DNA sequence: TGTGCCAGCAGCCTCAGGGGGCCTAATGAAAAACTGTTTTTT. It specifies CASSLRGPNEKLFF.

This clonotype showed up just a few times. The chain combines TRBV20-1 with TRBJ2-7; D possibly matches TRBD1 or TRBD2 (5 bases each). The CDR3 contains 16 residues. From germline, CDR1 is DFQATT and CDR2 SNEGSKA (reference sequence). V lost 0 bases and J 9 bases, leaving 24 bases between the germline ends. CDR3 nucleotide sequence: TGCAGTGCTAGAGACCTTGGGGCAGGGACCCCTATTGGGCAGTACTTC. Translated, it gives CSARDLGAGTPIGQYF.

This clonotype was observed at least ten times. The CDR3, as DNA: TGTGCCAGTAAAAGGAACACTGAAGCTTTCTTT. It specifies CASKRNTEAFF. The chain combines TRBV28 with TRBJ1-1; D not resolved. CDR3 length: 11 amino acids. The ends were cut back, 9 bases at V and 1 base at J, with 6 bases in the middle. Germline V gives CDR1 MDHEN, CDR2 SYDVKM.

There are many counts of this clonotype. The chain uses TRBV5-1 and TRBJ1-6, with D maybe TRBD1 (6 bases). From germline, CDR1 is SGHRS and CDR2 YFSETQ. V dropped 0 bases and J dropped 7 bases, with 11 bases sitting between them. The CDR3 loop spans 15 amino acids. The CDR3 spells CASSLEGQGNSPLHF. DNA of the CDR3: TGCGCCAGCAGCTTGGAGGGGCAGGGGAATTCACCCCTCCACTTT.

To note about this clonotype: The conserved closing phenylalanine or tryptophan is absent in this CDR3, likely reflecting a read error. The CDR3 nucleotides read TGCGCCAGCAGCCAAGTGGGCGGGAGCACGCACAATGAGCAGTTCTCC. Protein sequence: CASSQVGGSTHNEQFS. The gene calls are TRBV4-1 and TRBJ2-1; TRBD2 matches at 7 bases. CDR3 length: 16 amino acids. The junction had 8 bases not matched to a gene; V was cut back by 1 base and J by 5 bases. Looked up from germline, CDR1 is MGHRA and CDR2 is YSYEKL.

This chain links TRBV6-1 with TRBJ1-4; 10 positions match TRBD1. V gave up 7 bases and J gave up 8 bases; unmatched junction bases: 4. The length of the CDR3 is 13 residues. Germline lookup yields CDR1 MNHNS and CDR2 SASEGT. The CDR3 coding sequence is TGTGCCAGCATCAGGGACAGGGGAGAAAAACTGTTTTTT. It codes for CASIRDRGEKLFF.

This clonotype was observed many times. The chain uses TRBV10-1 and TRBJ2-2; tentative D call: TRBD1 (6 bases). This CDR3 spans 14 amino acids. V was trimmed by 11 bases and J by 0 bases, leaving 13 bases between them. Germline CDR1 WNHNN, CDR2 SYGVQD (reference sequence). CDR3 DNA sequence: TGCGCCGCTCCGGGACATTCGAACACCGGGGAGCTGTTTTTT. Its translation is CAAPGHSNTGELFF.

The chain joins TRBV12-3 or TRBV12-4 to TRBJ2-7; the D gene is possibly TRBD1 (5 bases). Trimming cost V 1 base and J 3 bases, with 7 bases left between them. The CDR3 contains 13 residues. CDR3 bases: TGTGCCAGCAGTTTAGGCAGGGACTACGAGCAGTACTTC. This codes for CASSLGRDYEQYF.

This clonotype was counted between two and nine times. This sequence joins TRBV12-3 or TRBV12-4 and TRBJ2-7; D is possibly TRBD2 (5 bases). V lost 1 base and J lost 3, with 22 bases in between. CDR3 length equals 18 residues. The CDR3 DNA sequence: TGTGCCAGCAGTTTAGGAATTTTTGGACTTCAAGGCTACTACGAGCAGTACTTC. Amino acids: CASSLGIFGLQGYYEQYF.

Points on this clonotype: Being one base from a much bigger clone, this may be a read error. As DNA, the CDR3 is TGTGCCAACAGTGAGTTGGGCTATGGCTACACCTTC. This encodes CANSELGYGYTF. The chain joins TRBV10-3 to TRBJ1-2; D gene ambiguous. The CDR3 is 12 residues long. CDR1 is ENHRY, CDR2 SYGVKD, per germline.

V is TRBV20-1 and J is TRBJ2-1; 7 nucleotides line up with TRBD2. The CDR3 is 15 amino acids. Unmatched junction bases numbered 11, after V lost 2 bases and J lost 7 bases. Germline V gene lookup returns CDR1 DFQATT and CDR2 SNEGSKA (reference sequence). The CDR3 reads CSARSGTIPSNEQFF. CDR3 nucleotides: TGCAGTGCTAGATCGGGGACTATCCCCTCGAATGAGCAGTTCTTC.